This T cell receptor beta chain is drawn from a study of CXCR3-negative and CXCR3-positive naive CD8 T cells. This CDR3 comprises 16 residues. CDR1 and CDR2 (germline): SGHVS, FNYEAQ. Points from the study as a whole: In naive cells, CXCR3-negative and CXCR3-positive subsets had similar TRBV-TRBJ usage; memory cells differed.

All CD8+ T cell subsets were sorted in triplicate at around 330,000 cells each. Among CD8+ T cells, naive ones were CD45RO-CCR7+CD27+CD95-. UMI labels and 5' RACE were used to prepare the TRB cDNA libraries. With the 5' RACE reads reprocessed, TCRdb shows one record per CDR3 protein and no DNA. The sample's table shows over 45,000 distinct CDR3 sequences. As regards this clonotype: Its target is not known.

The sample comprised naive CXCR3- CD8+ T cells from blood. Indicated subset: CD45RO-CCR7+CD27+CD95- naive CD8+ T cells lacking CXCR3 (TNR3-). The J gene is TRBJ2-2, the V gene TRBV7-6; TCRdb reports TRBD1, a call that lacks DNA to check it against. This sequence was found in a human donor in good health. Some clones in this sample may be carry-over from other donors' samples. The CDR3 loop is CASSSLGTGGPGELFF. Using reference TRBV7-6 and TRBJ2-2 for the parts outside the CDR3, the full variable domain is GAGVSQSPRYKVTKRGQDVALRCDPISGHVSLYWYRQALGQGPEFLTYFNYEAQQDKSGLPNDRFSAERPEGSISTLTIQRTEQRDSAMYRCASSSLGTGGPGELFFGEGSRLTVL.